These 10 T cell receptor beta chains came from one sample sequenced in a study of T-cell memory formation after mild COVID-19. MiXCR, applied by TCRdb to the 5' RACE reads, yields one record per CDR3 protein. Of over 500,000 distinct CDR3 sequences listed, 17% were seen once; the top ten hold less than 10%. The sequencing sample was made of PBMCs or a T cell subset sorted from them (not recorded which). These receptors were obtained from an adult woman who had mild COVID-19 (a few samples of this study predate the infection). Cell type and time point are not known.

This chain connects TRBV20-1 to TRBJ1-2; the D gene is possibly TRBD1 (6 bases). V dropped 5 bases and J dropped 4 bases, with 29 bases sitting between them. CDR3 length: 18 residues. From germline, CDR1 is DFQATT and CDR2 SNEGSKA (reference sequence). The CDR3 spells CSARPGGLRGAHIYGYTF. CDR3 nucleotides: TGCAGTGCTCGACCGGGGGGTCTGAGGGGGGCGCATATCTATGGCTACACCTTC.

This clonotype came up a few times. The V and J genes are TRBV6-5 and TRBJ1-6; a possible D gene is TRBD1 (5 bases). The CDR3 contains 15 residues. Germline CDR1 reads MNHEY; CDR2 reads SVGAGI. V was pared by 5 bases and J by 9 bases, with 17 bases between. CDR3 protein: CASSDARGAGSPLHF. For the CDR3, the DNA is TGTGCCAGCAGTGACGCTCGGGGCGCGGGTTCACCCCTCCACTTT.

At least ten counts were recorded for this clonotype. The V and J genes are TRBV6-6 and TRBJ2-7, with D uncertain. Trimming cost V 5 bases and J 2 bases, with 4 bases left between them. The CDR3 extends over 11 amino acids. Germline V gene sequence: CDR1 MNHNY, CDR2 SVGAGI (reference sequence). DNA of the CDR3: TGTGCCAGCAGTGATGCCTACGAGCAGTACTTC. This translates into CASSDAYEQYF.

V gene TRBV5-1 combines with J gene TRBJ2-1; the match to TRBD2 covers 8 bases. CDR1 and CDR2 from the germline V gene are SGHRS and YFSETQ. CDR3 size: 19 residues. The V segment lost 3 bases and the J segment 0 bases; nucleotides outside the gene matches: 14. The CDR3 DNA reads as TGCGCCAGCAGCTCCCTGGGGACTAGTCTCCGGAGCTCCTACAATGAGCAGTTCTTC. The encoded protein is CASSSLGTSLRSSYNEQFF.

The genes are TRBV19 and TRBJ2-3; a possible D gene is TRBD1 (5 bases). From germline, CDR1 is LNHDA and CDR2 SQIVND (reference sequence). V shed 6 bases and J shed 0 bases, with 13 bases lying between them. The CDR3 loop spans 15 amino acids. CDR3 region: CASRRQSSSTDTQYF. As DNA, the CDR3 is TGTGCCAGTAGACGACAGTCTTCTAGCACAGATACGCAGTATTTT.

This clonotype was observed a few times. The gene calls are TRBV7-8 and TRBJ1-5; maybe TRBD1 (5 bases). With 4 bases removed from V and 0 bases from J, the gap between germline ends came to 10 bases. Per germline, CDR1 SGHVS and CDR2 FQNEAQ. The CDR3 is 15 amino acids. The CDR3 reads CASSYLGTSNQPQHF. In DNA, the CDR3 is TGTGCCAGCAGCTACCTCGGGACTAGCAATCAGCCCCAGCATTTT.

The chain joins TRBV20-1 to TRBJ1-4, with TRBD1 identical over 11 bases. Losses at the gene ends were 0 bases for V and 3 bases for J; bases not matched to a gene: 9. The CDR3 is made up of 18 amino acids. The V gene's germline CDR1 is DFQATT and CDR2 SNEGSKA (reference sequence). CDR3 in amino acids: CSARETGTGGFSNEKLFF. The DNA for the CDR3 is TGCAGTGCTAGAGAGACCGGGACAGGGGGTTTTTCTAATGAAAAACTGTTTTTT.

The chain links TRBV4-1 to TRBJ2-7, with 7 bases fitting TRBD1. Trimming at V came to 1 base and at J to 3 bases, leaving 6 bases not matched to a gene. This CDR3 region has 15 residues. Looked up from germline, CDR1 is MGHRA and CDR2 is YSYEKL. The CDR3 reads CASSQGDNRGYEQYF. DNA of the CDR3: TGCGCCAGCAGCCAAGGCGATAACAGGGGCTACGAGCAGTACTTC.

V and J are TRBV9 and TRBJ2-2; D is possibly TRBD1 (7 bases). The V gene lost 0 bases and the J gene lost 4 bases, with 13 bases spanning the gap. This CDR3 is 16 amino acids long. Germline V gene sequence: CDR1 SGDLS, CDR2 YYNGEE. In DNA, the CDR3 is TGTGCCAGCAGCGTAGAAGGGACAGCGGGCACCGGGGAGCTGTTTTTT. As protein: CASSVEGTAGTGELFF. The variable domain in full, completed from reference TRBV9 and TRBJ2-2, reads DSGVTQTPKHLITATGQRVTLRCSPRSGDLSVYWYQQSLDQGLQFLIQYYNGEERAKGNILERFSAQQFPDLHSELNLSSLELGDSALYFCASSVEGTAGTGELFFGEGSRLTVL.

This clonotype was seen more than once but under ten times. The chain carries TRBV7-9 and TRBJ2-7; possibly TRBD1 or TRBD2 for D (5 bases each). The germline V gene encodes CDR1 SEHNR and CDR2 FQNEAQ (reference sequence). Trimming stripped 6 bases from V and 2 bases from J, with 17 bases between. The CDR3 has 15 residues. The CDR3 sequence: CASRSSRDVPYEQYF. For the CDR3, the DNA is TGTGCCAGCAGATCCAGCCGGGACGTCCCCTACGAGCAGTACTTC.